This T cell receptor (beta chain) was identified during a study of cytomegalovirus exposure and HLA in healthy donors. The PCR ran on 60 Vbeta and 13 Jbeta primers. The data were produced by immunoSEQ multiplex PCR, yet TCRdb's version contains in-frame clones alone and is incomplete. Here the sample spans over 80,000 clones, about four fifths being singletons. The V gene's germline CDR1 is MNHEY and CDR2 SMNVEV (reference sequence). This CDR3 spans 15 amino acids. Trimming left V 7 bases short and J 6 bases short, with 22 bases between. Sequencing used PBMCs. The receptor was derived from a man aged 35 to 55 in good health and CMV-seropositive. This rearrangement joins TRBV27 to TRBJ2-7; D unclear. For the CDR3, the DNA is TGTGCCAGCAAGCCTCGTTCTCCCTCCCCCGGCGAGCAGTACTTC. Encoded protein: CASKPRSPSPGEQYF.